This T cell receptor beta chain was found in a study of blood T cell repertoires in COVID-19. Overall study context: The United States, Italy and Spain supplied acute and convalescent COVID-19 samples. The cDNA or gDNA used as material had been derived from T cells, B-cell-depleted T cells, or PBMCs.

In the authors' methods: From reference gene primer amplification, estimates of nucleated cell counts were derived. Produced via immunoSEQ multiplex PCR; TCRdb's table is partial and in-frame only. V and J calls and clone size are given by that table; D and trimming were obtained from the DNA. This sample has approximately 230,000 clones, with around 80% found just once. The germline V gene encodes CDR1 SEHNR and CDR2 FQNEAQ (reference sequence). This CDR3 is built from 17 residues. V was cut by 1 base and J by 4 bases, with 18 bases left in between. This clone has more than one count but fewer than ten.

The TCR sequence derives from a man aged 25-45 years with active or convalescent COVID-19. The gene calls are TRBV7-9 and TRBJ2-3, with D tentatively TRBD2 (5 bases). Sequencing input: peripheral blood. Here the CDR3 DNA reads TGTGCCAGCAGCTTAGTGGTACGAGGCATGGAGGCAGATACGCAGTATTTT. Its translation is CASSLVVRGMEADTQYF.